This TCR beta chain was sequenced for a study of T cell responses to AZD1222 COVID-19 vaccine. Study-wide findings and caveats: Vaccination with two AZD1222 doses was followed by a rise in Spike-specific TCR breadth and depth. The span of vaccine-associated CD4 TCRs extended across spike, with dominance at 160-218 and 743-854. Clonal diversity may have been underestimated, and the donors were mostly white British, with more females than males.

A word on this clone: Its antigen is currently unknown.

Trimming cost V 2 bases and J 6 bases, with 7 bases left between them. Germline V gene sequence: CDR1 SGHTA, CDR2 FQGNSA. The CDR3 has 12 amino acids. Libraries were prepared by immunoSEQ multiplex PCR; TCRdb keeps only in-frame clonotypes and omits some of them. This table has about 130,000 clones, roughly nine tenths appearing once. The V call is TRBV7-2, the J call TRBJ2-5; tentatively, D is TRBD1 (5 bases). The sample here was peripheral blood, taken on day 0 of AZD1222 vaccination. This sequence was found in an adult in good health. In DNA, the CDR3 is TGTGCCAGCAGCTTATTGGGGCAGACCCAGTACTTC. Its protein product is CASSLLGQTQYF.